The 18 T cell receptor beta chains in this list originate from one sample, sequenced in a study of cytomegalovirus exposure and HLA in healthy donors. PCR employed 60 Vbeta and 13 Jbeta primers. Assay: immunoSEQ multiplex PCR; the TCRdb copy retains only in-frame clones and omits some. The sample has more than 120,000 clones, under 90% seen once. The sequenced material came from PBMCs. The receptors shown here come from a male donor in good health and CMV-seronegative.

The CDR3 protein is CASHTRTSGKRDIQYF. The CDR3 DNA reads as TGCGCCAGCCATACCCGGACTAGCGGAAAGAGGGACATTCAGTACTTC. The gene calls are TRBV10-1 and TRBJ2-4, with 10 bases lining up with TRBD2. With V trimmed by 8 bases and J by 8 bases, 15 bases remained unmatched. The CDR3 extends over 16 amino acids. CDR1 and CDR2 from the germline V gene are WNHNN and SYGVQD (reference sequence).

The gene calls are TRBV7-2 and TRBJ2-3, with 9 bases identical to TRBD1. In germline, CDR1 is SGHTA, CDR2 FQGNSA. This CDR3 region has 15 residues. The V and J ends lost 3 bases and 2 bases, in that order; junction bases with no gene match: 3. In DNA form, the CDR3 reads TGTGCCAGCAGCTTCGGGACAGGGACCACAGATACGCAGTATTTT. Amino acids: CASSFGTGTTDTQYF.

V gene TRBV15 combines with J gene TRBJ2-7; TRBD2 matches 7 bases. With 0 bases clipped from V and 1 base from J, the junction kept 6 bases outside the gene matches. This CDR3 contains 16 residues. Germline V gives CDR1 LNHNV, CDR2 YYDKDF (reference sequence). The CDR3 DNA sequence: TGTGCCACCAGCAGAGATATGGCTAGCGGATCCTACGAGCAGTACTTC. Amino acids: CATSRDMASGSYEQYF.

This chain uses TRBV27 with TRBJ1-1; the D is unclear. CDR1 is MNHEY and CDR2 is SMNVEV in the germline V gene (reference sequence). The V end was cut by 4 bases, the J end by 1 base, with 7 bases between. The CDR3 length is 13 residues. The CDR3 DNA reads TGTGCCAGCAGTTGGGCAGCGAACACTGAAGCTTTCTTT. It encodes CASSWAANTEAFF.

CDR3 sequence reads: CASSTHQLAGGLTYEQYF. Written as DNA, the CDR3 is TGTGCCAGCAGCACCCATCAACTAGCGGGGGGCTTAACCTACGAGCAGTACTTC. V and J are TRBV7-8 and TRBJ2-7; TRBD2 matches at 12 bases. The germline CDR1 and CDR2 sequences are SGHVS and FQNEAQ. The CDR3 loop spans 18 amino acids. V gave up 5 bases and J gave up 2 bases; unmatched junction bases: 13.

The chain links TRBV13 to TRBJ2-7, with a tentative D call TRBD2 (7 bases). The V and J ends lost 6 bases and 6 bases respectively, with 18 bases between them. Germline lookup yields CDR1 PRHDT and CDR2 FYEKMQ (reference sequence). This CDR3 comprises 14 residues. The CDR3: CASRSLGGRVEQYF. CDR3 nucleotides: TGTGCCAGCAGATCCCTGGGGGGGCGGGTCGAGCAGTACTTC.

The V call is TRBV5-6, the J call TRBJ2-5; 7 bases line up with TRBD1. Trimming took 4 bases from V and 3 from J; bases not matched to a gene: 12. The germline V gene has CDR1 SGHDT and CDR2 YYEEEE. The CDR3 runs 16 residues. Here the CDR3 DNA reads TGTGCCAGCAGCCAGACCCCGGGACAGACGAAAGAGACCCAGTACTTC. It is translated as CASSQTPGQTKETQYF.

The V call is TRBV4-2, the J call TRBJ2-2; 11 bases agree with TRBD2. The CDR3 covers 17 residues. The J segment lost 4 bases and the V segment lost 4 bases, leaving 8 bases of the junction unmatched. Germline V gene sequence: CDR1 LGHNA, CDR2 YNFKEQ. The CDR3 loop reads CASSRQTSGSVTGELFF. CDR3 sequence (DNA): TGTGCCAGCAGCCGCCAAACTAGCGGGAGTGTCACCGGGGAGCTGTTTTTT.

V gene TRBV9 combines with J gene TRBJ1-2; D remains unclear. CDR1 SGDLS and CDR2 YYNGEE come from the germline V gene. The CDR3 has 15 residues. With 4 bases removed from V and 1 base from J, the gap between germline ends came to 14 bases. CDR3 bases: TGTGCCAGCAGCACCGTGGAGGCAATTAACTATGGCTACACCTTC. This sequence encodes CASSTVEAINYGYTF. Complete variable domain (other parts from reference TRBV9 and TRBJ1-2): DSGVTQTPKHLITATGQRVTLRCSPRSGDLSVYWYQQSLDQGLQFLIQYYNGEERAKGNILERFSAQQFPDLHSELNLSSLELGDSALYFCASSTVEAINYGYTFGSGTRLTVV.

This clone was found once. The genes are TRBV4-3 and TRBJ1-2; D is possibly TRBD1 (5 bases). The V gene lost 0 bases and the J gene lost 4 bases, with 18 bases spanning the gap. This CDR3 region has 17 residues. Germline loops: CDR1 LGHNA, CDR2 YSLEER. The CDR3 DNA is TGCGCCAGCAGCCAAGATACAGGCAGGACAACAATCTATGGCTACACCTTC. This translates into CASSQDTGRTTIYGYTF.

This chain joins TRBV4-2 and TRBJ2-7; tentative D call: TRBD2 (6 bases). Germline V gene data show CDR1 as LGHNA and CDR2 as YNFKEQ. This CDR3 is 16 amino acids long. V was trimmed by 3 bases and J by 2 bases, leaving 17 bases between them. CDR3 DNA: TGTGCCAGCAGCCATGAACCCGGGACTCCAACCTACGAGCAGTACTTC. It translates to CASSHEPGTPTYEQYF.

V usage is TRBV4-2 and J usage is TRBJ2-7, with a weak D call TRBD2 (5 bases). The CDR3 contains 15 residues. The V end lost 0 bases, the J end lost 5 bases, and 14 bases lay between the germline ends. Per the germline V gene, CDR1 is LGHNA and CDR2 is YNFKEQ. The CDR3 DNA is TGTGCCAGCAGCCAAGATACCGGGGAAGGCAACGAGCAGTACTTC. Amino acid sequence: CASSQDTGEGNEQYF.

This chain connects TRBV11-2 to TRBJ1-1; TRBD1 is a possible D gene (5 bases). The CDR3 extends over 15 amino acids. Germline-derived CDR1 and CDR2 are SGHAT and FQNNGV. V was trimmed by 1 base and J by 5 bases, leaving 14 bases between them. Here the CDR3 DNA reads TGTGCCAGCAGCTTAGTGGGGGGGATTAGAACTGAAGCTTTCTTT. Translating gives CASSLVGGIRTEAFF.

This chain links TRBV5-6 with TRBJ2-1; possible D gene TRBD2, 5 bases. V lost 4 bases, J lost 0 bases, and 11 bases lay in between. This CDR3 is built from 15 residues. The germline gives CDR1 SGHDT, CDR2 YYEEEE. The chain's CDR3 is CASSLRGSSYNEQFF. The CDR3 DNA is TGTGCCAGCAGCCTACGAGGGAGCTCCTACAATGAGCAGTTCTTC.

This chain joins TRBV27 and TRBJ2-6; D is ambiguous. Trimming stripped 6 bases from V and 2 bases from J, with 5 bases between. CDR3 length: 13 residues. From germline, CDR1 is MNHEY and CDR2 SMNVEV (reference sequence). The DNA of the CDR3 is TGTGCCAGCAGGCTAACTGGGGCCAACGTCCTGACTTTC. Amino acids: CASRLTGANVLTF.

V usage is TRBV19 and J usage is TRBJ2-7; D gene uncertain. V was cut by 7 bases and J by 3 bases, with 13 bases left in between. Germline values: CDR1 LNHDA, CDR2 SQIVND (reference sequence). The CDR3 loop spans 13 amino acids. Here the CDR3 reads CASTIEVGYEQYF. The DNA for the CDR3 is TGTGCCAGTACCATCGAGGTGGGCTACGAGCAGTACTTC. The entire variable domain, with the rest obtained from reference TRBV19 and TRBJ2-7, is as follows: DGGITQSPKYLFRKEGQNVTLSCEQNLNHDAMYWYRQDPGQGLRLIYYSQIVNDFQKGDIAEGYSVSREKKESFPLTVTSAQKNPTAFYLCASTIEVGYEQYFGPGTRLTVT.

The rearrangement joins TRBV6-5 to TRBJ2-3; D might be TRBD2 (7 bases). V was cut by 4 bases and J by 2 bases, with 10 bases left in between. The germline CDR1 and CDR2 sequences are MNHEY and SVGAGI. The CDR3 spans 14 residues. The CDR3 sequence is CASSLGGPTDTQYF. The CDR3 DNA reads TGTGCCAGCAGTTTGGGGGGGCCCACAGATACGCAGTATTTT.

The CDR3, as DNA: TGCAGCGTTGTAGGGACTAGCGTCGCCGAGCAGTACTTC. Its translation is CSVVGTSVAEQYF. V gene TRBV29-1 combines with J gene TRBJ2-7; 10 positions agree with TRBD2. V dropped 4 bases and J dropped 6; count of bases not matched to a gene: 6. Germline V gene data show CDR1 as SQVTM and CDR2 as ANQGSEA. CDR3 length equals 13 residues.